This TCR beta chain was sequenced for a study of T cells in women clearing cervical HPV infection. Study context: Control women cleared a single incident HPV16 infection within 12 months.

Sequenced by immunoSEQ multiplex PCR; TCRdb stores in-frame clones only, minus some. This sample's table reports some 41,000 clones. Comments on this clone: The CDR3 extends 3 residues past the end of the read, so its final part is completed from the germline J gene.

The CDR3 length is 18 residues. Germline CDR1 SGHRS, CDR2 YFSETQ. J lost 0 bases, V lost 0 bases, and 8 bases had no gene match. The source of this sequence is a woman between 18 and 70 years old with a cervical HPV16 infection that either progressed to CIN3+ or cleared (not recorded which). The V gene is TRBV5-1, the J gene TRBJ1-1, with 10 nucleotides matching TRBD1. Specimen: blood buffy coat. The CDR3 region is CASSLGTGGAVMNTEAFF. CDR3 DNA (partial): TGCGCCAGCAGCTTGGGGACAGGGGGGGCGGTCATGAACACTGAA.